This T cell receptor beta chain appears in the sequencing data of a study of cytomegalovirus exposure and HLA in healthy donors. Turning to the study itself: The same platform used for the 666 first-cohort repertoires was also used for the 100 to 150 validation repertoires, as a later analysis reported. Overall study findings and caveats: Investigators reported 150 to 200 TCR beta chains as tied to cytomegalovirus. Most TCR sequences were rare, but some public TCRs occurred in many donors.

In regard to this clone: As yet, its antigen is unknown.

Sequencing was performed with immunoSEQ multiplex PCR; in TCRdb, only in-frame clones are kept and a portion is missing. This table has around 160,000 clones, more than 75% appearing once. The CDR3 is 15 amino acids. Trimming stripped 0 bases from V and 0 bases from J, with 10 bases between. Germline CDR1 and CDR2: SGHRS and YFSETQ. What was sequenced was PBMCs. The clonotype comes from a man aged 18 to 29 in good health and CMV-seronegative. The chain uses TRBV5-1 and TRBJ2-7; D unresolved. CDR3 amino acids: CASSLDSPSSYEQYF. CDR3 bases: TGCGCCAGCAGCTTGGACAGCCCGAGCTCCTACGAGCAGTACTTC.